This T cell receptor (beta chain) was documented in a study of blood T cell repertoires in COVID-19. Study-level background: T cells, B-cell-depleted T cells, or PBMCs provided the cDNA or gDNA that served as material.

Per the study methods: Nucleated cell counts were estimated from reference gene primer amplification. Libraries were prepared by immunoSEQ multiplex PCR; TCRdb keeps only in-frame clonotypes and omits some of them. V and J calls and clone size follow that table, whereas D and trimming were derived from the DNA. The sample includes 400,000 to 550,000 clones, approximately 90% seen only once; the top ten take under 2%. Participants, roughly 18 to 100 years old, spanned more than 20 US areas. Participant-given clinical history determined each cohort assignment. Germline V gene data show CDR1 as SEHNR and CDR2 as FQNEAQ (reference sequence). The junction had 2 bases not matched to a gene; V was cut back by 8 bases and J by 5 bases. The CDR3 consists of 12 residues.

The clonotype comes from a woman younger than 30 with acute COVID-19. The rearrangement joins TRBV7-9 to TRBJ2-2; 7 bases line up with TRBD1. The material sequenced was PBMCs or T cells enriched from blood (not recorded which). The CDR3 DNA reads TGTGCCAGCCTACAGGGGACCGGGGAGCTGTTTTTT. Its translation: CASLQGTGELFF.